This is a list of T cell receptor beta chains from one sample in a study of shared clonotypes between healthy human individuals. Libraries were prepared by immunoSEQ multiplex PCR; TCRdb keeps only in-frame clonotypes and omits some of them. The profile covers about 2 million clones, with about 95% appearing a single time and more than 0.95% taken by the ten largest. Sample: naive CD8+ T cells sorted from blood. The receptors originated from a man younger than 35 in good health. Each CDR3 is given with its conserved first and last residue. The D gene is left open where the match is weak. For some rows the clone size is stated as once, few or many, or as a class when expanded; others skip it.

CDR3 protein: CASSQTGGGVTGELFF
CDR3 DNA: TGCGCCAGCAGCCAAACAGGGGGAGGCGTCACCGGGGAGCTGTTTTTT
clone size: NA
J gene: TRBJ2-2
D gene: TRBD1
V gene: TRBV4-3

CDR3 protein: CASTIGTGKFEGDEQYF
CDR3 DNA: TGCGCCAGCACCATTGGGACAGGGAAATTTGAAGGGGACGAGCAGTACTTC
clone size: NA
J gene: TRBJ2-7
D gene: TRBD1
V gene: TRBV10-2

CDR3 protein: CASSPESLSYEQYF
CDR3 DNA: TGTGCCAGCAGCCCTGAGTCCCTTTCCTACGAGCAGTACTTC
clone size: NA
J gene: TRBJ2-7
D gene: NA
V gene: TRBV13

CDR3 protein: CASSPLSSTDTQYF
CDR3 DNA: TGTGCCAGCAGTCCACTCAGTAGCACAGATACGCAGTATTTT
clone size: NA
J gene: TRBJ2-3
D gene: NA
V gene: TRBV28

CDR3 protein: CSVSDNPGDTQYF
CDR3 DNA: TGCAGCGTTTCCGACAACCCAGGGGATACGCAGTATTTT
clone size: NA
J gene: TRBJ2-3
D gene: NA
V gene: TRBV29-1

CDR3 protein: CASSLEGESFYEQYF
CDR3 DNA: TGTGCCAGCAGCTTAGAAGGGGAATCTTTTTACGAGCAGTACTTC
clone size: NA
J gene: TRBJ2-7
D gene: NA
V gene: TRBV7-8

CDR3 protein: CASSSVTEGLVYGYTF
CDR3 DNA: TGTGCCAGCAGCTCCGTTACAGAGGGCCTAGTCTATGGCTACACCTTC
clone size: once
J gene: TRBJ1-2
D gene: NA
V gene: TRBV5-6

CDR3 protein: CASSLGGPQYF
CDR3 DNA: TGTGCCAGCAGCTTAGGGGGACCCCAGTACTTC
clone size: NA
J gene: TRBJ2-7
D gene: NA
V gene: TRBV7-9

CDR3 protein: CASSPGQGSVVSNTGELFF
CDR3 DNA: TGTGCCAGCAGTCCTGGACAGGGGTCTGTGGTATCGAACACCGGGGAGCTGTTTTTT
clone size: NA
J gene: TRBJ2-2
D gene: TRBD1
V gene: TRBV27

CDR3 protein: CASSQDRATMSSYEQYF
CDR3 DNA: TGCGCCAGCAGCCAAGATCGGGCGACTATGAGCTCCTACGAGCAGTACTTC
clone size: once
J gene: TRBJ2-7
D gene: NA
V gene: TRBV4-3

CDR3 protein: CASSIGWEFAQYF
CDR3 DNA: TGTGCCAGTAGTATAGGTTGGGAGTTTGCGCAGTACTTC
clone size: NA
J gene: TRBJ2-7
D gene: NA
V gene: TRBV19

CDR3 protein: CASRSVAGDNQPQHF
CDR3 DNA: TGTGCCAGTAGGTCTGTCGCGGGCGACAATCAGCCCCAGCATTTT
clone size: NA
J gene: TRBJ1-5
D gene: NA
V gene: TRBV19

CDR3 protein: CASSDDGFYEQYF
CDR3 DNA: TGCGCCAGCAGTGATGACGGATTCTACGAGCAGTACTTC
clone size: NA
J gene: TRBJ2-7
D gene: NA
V gene: TRBV10-2

CDR3 protein: CASSSITGGSLSNQPQHF
CDR3 DNA: TGTGCCAGCAGCTCGATAACAGGGGGCAGCCTGAGCAATCAGCCCCAGCATTTT
clone size: NA
J gene: TRBJ1-5
D gene: TRBD1
V gene: TRBV7-8

CDR3 protein: CASSSGQAEGNYNEQFF
CDR3 DNA: TGTGCCAGCAGCTCCGGACAGGCGGAGGGGAACTACAATGAGCAGTTCTTC
clone size: NA
J gene: TRBJ2-1
D gene: NA
V gene: TRBV7-6

CDR3 protein: CASSLGGREETQYF
CDR3 DNA: TGTGCCAGCAGCTTAGGTGGCAGGGAAGAGACCCAGTACTTC
clone size: NA
J gene: TRBJ2-5
D gene: NA
V gene: TRBV13

CDR3 protein: CASSQERPGLADEQYF
CDR3 DNA: TGCGCCAGCAGCCAAGAAAGACCCGGACTAGCGGATGAGCAGTACTTC
clone size: NA
J gene: TRBJ2-7
D gene: TRBD2
V gene: TRBV4-1

CDR3 protein: CASNLAGRSYEQYF
CDR3 DNA: TGTGCCAGCAATTTAGCGGGAAGGTCCTACGAGCAGTACTTC
clone size: NA
J gene: TRBJ2-7
D gene: TRBD2
V gene: TRBV2

CDR3 protein: CASSLEGFAWPGELFF
CDR3 DNA: TGTGCCAGCAGCTTAGAAGGCTTCGCATGGCCCGGGGAGCTGTTTTTT
clone size: NA
J gene: TRBJ2-2
D gene: NA
V gene: TRBV11-2

CDR3 protein: CASSPSAGEAYNEQFF
CDR3 DNA: TGTGCCAGCAGTCCCTCAGCGGGGGAGGCCTACAATGAGCAGTTCTTC
clone size: NA
J gene: TRBJ2-1
D gene: TRBD2
V gene: TRBV27

CDR3 protein: CASSFGLAGVADTQYF
CDR3 DNA: TGTGCCAGCAGCTTTGGCCTAGCGGGAGTAGCAGATACGCAGTATTTT
clone size: NA
J gene: TRBJ2-3
D gene: TRBD2
V gene: TRBV7-9

CDR3 protein: CATRAGVKDEQYF
CDR3 DNA: TGTGCCACTCGAGCGGGAGTGAAGGACGAGCAGTACTTC
clone size: NA
J gene: TRBJ2-7
D gene: TRBD2
V gene: TRBV10-3

CDR3 protein: CATSSRGTSGGLADTQYF
CDR3 DNA: TGTGCCACCAGCTCCCGGGGGACTAGCGGGGGGTTGGCAGATACGCAGTATTTT
clone size: NA
J gene: TRBJ2-3
D gene: TRBD2
V gene: TRBV15

CDR3 protein: CASSFLGAYEQYF
CDR3 DNA: TGTGCCAGCAGTTTCCTTGGCGCTTACGAGCAGTACTTC
clone size: NA
J gene: TRBJ2-7
D gene: NA
V gene: TRBV27

CDR3 protein: CASSQADSNYGYTF
CDR3 DNA: TGTGCCAGCAGTCAAGCGGACAGTAACTATGGCTACACCTTC
clone size: NA
J gene: TRBJ1-2
D gene: NA
V gene: TRBV6-5

CDR3 protein: CAWSASNYGYTF
CDR3 DNA: TGTGCCTGGAGCGCGTCTAACTATGGCTACACCTTC
clone size: NA
J gene: TRBJ1-2
D gene: NA
V gene: TRBV30

CDR3 protein: CASSETVGTDTQYF
CDR3 DNA: TGTGCCAGCAGCGAAACGGTCGGGACAGATACGCAGTATTTT
clone size: NA
J gene: TRBJ2-3
D gene: NA
V gene: TRBV6-1

CDR3 protein: CASSRTLYEQYF
CDR3 DNA: TGTGCCAGCAGCCGGACCCTCTACGAGCAGTACTTC
clone size: NA
J gene: TRBJ2-7
D gene: NA
V gene: TRBV27

CDR3 protein: CASSQVMPSEGQPQHF
CDR3 DNA: TGTGCCAGCAGCCAAGTAATGCCCTCCGAGGGGCAGCCCCAGCATTTT
clone size: NA
J gene: TRBJ1-5
D gene: NA
V gene: TRBV14

CDR3 protein: CASSFLSPTGVSYEQYF
CDR3 DNA: TGTGCCAGCAGTTTCCTAAGCCCGACAGGGGTTTCTTACGAGCAGTACTTC
clone size: once
J gene: TRBJ2-7
D gene: TRBD1
V gene: TRBV27

CDR3 protein: CASSLLAGGPSTDTQYF
CDR3 DNA: TGTGCCAGCAGCTTACTAGCGGGAGGGCCGAGCACAGATACGCAGTATTTT
clone size: NA
J gene: TRBJ2-3
D gene: TRBD2
V gene: TRBV7-2

CDR3 protein: CASSQGVNTDTQYF
CDR3 DNA: TGCGCCAGCAGCCAAGGGGTTAACACAGATACGCAGTATTTT
clone size: NA
J gene: TRBJ2-3
D gene: NA
V gene: TRBV4-3

CDR3 protein: CASRGSDTQYF
CDR3 DNA: TGTGCCAGCAGGGGGTCCGATACGCAGTATTTT
clone size: NA
J gene: TRBJ2-3
D gene: NA
V gene: TRBV6-6

CDR3 protein: CASSYGQGADTQYF
CDR3 DNA: TGTGCCAGCAGTTACGGACAGGGTGCGGATACGCAGTATTTT
clone size: NA
J gene: TRBJ2-3
D gene: TRBD1
V gene: TRBV6-5

CDR3 protein: CAWGIGGSRFSGNTIYF
CDR3 DNA: TGTGCCTGGGGGATTGGGGGTAGTCGGTTCTCTGGAAACACCATATATTTT
clone size: NA
J gene: TRBJ1-3
D gene: NA
V gene: TRBV30

CDR3 protein: CASSDRGTELYNEQFF
CDR3 DNA: TGCGCCAGCAGTGATCGGGGGACGGAGCTCTACAATGAGCAGTTCTTC
clone size: few
J gene: TRBJ2-1
D gene: NA
V gene: TRBV10-1

CDR3 protein: CALDRESYEQYF
CDR3 DNA: TGTGCCTTGGACAGGGAATCCTACGAGCAGTACTTC
clone size: NA
J gene: TRBJ2-7
D gene: TRBD1
V gene: TRBV30

CDR3 protein: CASSSRTGSRETQYF
CDR3 DNA: TGTGCCAGCAGTTCCCGGACAGGGTCTCGGGAGACCCAGTACTTC
clone size: NA
J gene: TRBJ2-5
D gene: TRBD1
V gene: TRBV28

CDR3 protein: CASSTGTTGANVLTF
CDR3 DNA: TGTGCCAGTAGTACCGGGACAACTGGGGCCAACGTCCTGACTTTC
clone size: NA
J gene: TRBJ2-6
D gene: NA
V gene: TRBV19

CDR3 protein: CASSSENQPQHF
CDR3 DNA: TGTGCCAGCAGCTCGGAAAATCAGCCCCAGCATTTT
clone size: NA
J gene: TRBJ1-5
D gene: NA
V gene: TRBV5-6

CDR3 protein: CASSEGVADTEAFF
CDR3 DNA: TGTGCCAGCAGTGAAGGGGTTGCTGACACTGAAGCTTTCTTT
clone size: NA
J gene: TRBJ1-1
D gene: NA
V gene: TRBV6-1

CDR3 protein: CASSLVARGSYEQYF
CDR3 DNA: TGTGCCAGCAGCTTAGTTGCCAGGGGCTCCTACGAGCAGTACTTC
clone size: NA
J gene: TRBJ2-7
D gene: NA
V gene: TRBV11-2

CDR3 protein: CASILAGIPEAFF
CDR3 DNA: TGTGCCAGCATCCTCGCAGGGATCCCTGAAGCTTTCTTT
clone size: few
J gene: TRBJ1-1
D gene: NA
V gene: TRBV5-6